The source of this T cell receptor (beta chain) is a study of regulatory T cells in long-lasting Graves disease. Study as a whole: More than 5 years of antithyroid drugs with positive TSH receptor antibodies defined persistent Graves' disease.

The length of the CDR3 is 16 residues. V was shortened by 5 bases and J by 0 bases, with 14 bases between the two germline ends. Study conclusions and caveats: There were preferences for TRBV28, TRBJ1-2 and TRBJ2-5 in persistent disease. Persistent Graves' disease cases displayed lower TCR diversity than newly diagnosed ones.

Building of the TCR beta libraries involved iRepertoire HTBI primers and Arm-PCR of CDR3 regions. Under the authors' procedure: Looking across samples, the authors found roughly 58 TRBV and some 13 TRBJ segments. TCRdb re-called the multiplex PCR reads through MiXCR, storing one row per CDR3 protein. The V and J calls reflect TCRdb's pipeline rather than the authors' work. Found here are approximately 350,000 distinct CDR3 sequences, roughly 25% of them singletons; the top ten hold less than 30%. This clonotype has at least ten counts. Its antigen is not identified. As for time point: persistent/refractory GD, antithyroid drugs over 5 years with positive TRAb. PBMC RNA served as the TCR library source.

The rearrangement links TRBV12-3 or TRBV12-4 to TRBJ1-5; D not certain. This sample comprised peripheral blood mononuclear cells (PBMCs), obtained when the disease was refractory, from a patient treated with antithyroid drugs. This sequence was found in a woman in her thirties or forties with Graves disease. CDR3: CASSQQIPLSNQPQHF. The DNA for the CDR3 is TGTGCCAGCAGTCAACAGATTCCCCTTAGCAATCAGCCCCAGCATTTT.